The clone carrying this T cell receptor (beta chain) appeared once. Its antigen remains unidentified. This record belongs to a study of vaccination effects on CD4 cells after COVID-19. Sequencing in the ViraFEST assay came after antigen-specific CD4+ T cells had been expanded with viral peptide pools, which were used to stimulate PBMC. Subsequent to roughly 10 days of culture, CD4+ T cells were isolated. All participants had two doses of either the BNT162b2 or mRNA-1273 vaccine. Every well got a few million PBMC, which were grown with about 10 IU/ml IL-2 and approximately 9.7 ug/ml peptides. The data were produced by immunoSEQ multiplex PCR, yet TCRdb's version contains in-frame clones alone and is incomplete. Of approximately 31,000 clones in the sample, around 70% were seen once. This CDR3 spans 14 amino acids. Germline CDR1 LGHDT, CDR2 YNNKEL (reference sequence). Trimming took 5 bases from V and 6 from J, leaving 13 bases between them.

This receptor was obtained from a human donor who received a COVID-19 vaccine. Source: CD4+ T cells from PBMCs cultured with HCoV-229E spike peptides, taken after COVID-19 vaccination. The chain recombines TRBV3-1 (or the pseudogene TRBV3-2) with TRBJ2-2; weak D call: TRBD2 (5 bases). CDR3 DNA sequence: TGTGCCAGCAGCGGTGGACTGAGCCCCGGGGAGCTGTTTTTT. Amino acid sequence: CASSGGLSPGELFF.